This is a list of T cell receptor beta chains from one sample in a study of cytomegalovirus exposure and HLA in healthy donors. This table comes from immunoSEQ multiplex PCR, and its TCRdb copy is limited to in-frame clones, with some not included. The sample has some 60,000 clones; around 80% are singletons. Material: PBMCs. These receptors all come from a male donor in good health and CMV-seronegative. Each CDR3 is given with its conserved first and last residue. A D gene is named only where the DNA matches it firmly. The size entry is marked missing in some rows and otherwise reads once, few, many or a size class.

size: few; J: TRBJ2-7; D: TRBD2; V: TRBV19; CDR3: CASSPTTSSREQYF; DNA: TGTGCCAGTAGTCCCACGACTAGCTCCCGAGAGCAGTACTTC
size: -; J: TRBJ2-7; D: TRBD1; V: TRBV27; CDR3: CASSPWDSSYEQYF; DNA: TGTGCCAGCAGTCCCTGGGACAGCTCCTACGAGCAGTACTTC
size: few; J: TRBJ2-7; D: TRBD2; V: TRBV5-1; CDR3: CASSLGGRQLSYEQYF; DNA: TGCGCCAGCAGCTTGGGCGGGAGACAGCTCTCCTACGAGCAGTACTTC
size: -; J: TRBJ2-7; D: TRBD1; V: TRBV27; CDR3: CASSTHGDSISYEQYF; DNA: TGTGCCAGCAGCACTCACGGGGACAGCATTTCCTACGAGCAGTACTTC
size: -; J: TRBJ1-2; D: -; V: TRBV14; CDR3: CASSQDQGLIYGYTF; DNA: TGTGCCAGCAGCCAAGATCAGGGACTCATATACGGCTACACCTTC
size: -; J: TRBJ1-5; D: -; V: TRBV19; CDR3: CASRDTNQPQHF; DNA: TGTGCCAGCCGGGACACCAATCAGCCCCAGCATTTT
size: few; J: TRBJ1-1; D: -; V: TRBV4-3; CDR3: CASSQEPAGDYTEAFF; DNA: TGCGCCAGCAGCCAAGAACCAGCGGGGGACTATACTGAAGCTTTCTTT
size: -; J: TRBJ1-6; D: TRBD1; V: TRBV30; CDR3: CAWSVPGTGGSPLHF; DNA: TGTGCCTGGAGTGTCCCCGGGACAGGGGGTTCACCCCTCCACTTT
size: -; J: TRBJ2-5; D: TRBD2; V: TRBV7-2; CDR3: CASSLPRLAGGFIETQYF; DNA: TGTGCCAGCAGCTTACCGCGACTAGCGGGGGGGTTTATAGAGACCCAGTACTTC
size: few; J: TRBJ2-7; D: TRBD1; V: TRBV6-6; CDR3: CATGTGTYEQYF; DNA: TGTGCCACCGGGACAGGTACCTACGAGCAGTACTTC
size: few; J: TRBJ2-7; D: TRBD2; V: TRBV18; CDR3: CASSPGLTSGGYEQYF; DNA: TGTGCCAGCTCACCTGGCCTGACTAGCGGGGGGTACGAGCAGTACTTC
size: few; J: TRBJ1-2; D: -; V: TRBV5-6; CDR3: CASSTQAGDGYTF; DNA: TGTGCCAGCAGCACCCAGGCAGGGGATGGCTACACCTTC
size: few; J: TRBJ1-1; D: -; V: TRBV11-2; CDR3: CASSLQENTEAFF; DNA: TGTGCCAGCAGCCTTCAGGAGAACACTGAAGCTTTCTTT
size: -; J: TRBJ2-5; D: TRBD1; V: TRBV7-3; CDR3: CASSLSGQGGEETQYF; DNA: TGTGCCAGCAGCTTAAGTGGACAGGGAGGAGAGGAGACCCAGTACTTC
size: -; J: TRBJ2-3; D: TRBD2; V: TRBV6-6; CDR3: CASSYQLAGRTDTQYF; DNA: TGTGCCAGCAGTTACCAACTAGCGGGGCGGACAGATACGCAGTATTTT
size: -; J: TRBJ1-6; D: -; V: TRBV2; CDR3: CASSPRQKLNSPLHF; DNA: TGTGCCAGCAGTCCGCGACAGAAACTCAATTCACCCCTCCACTTT
size: -; J: TRBJ2-5; D: -; V: TRBV7-8; CDR3: CASSLGLQETQYF; DNA: TGTGCCAGCAGCTTGGGACTCCAAGAGACCCAGTACTTC
size: once; J: TRBJ2-2; D: TRBD1; V: TRBV28; CDR3: CASSIDRANGELFF; DNA: TGTGCCAGCAGTATCGACAGGGCTAACGGGGAGCTGTTTTTT
size: -; J: TRBJ2-5; D: -; V: TRBV4-2; CDR3: CASSQDGEGSQETQYF; DNA: TGTGCCAGCAGCCAAGATGGAGAAGGCTCCCAAGAGACCCAGTACTTC
size: -; J: TRBJ1-5; D: TRBD1; V: TRBV5-4; CDR3: CASSLGGQGDNQPQHF; DNA: TGTGCCAGCAGCTTGGGGGGACAGGGGGACAATCAGCCCCAGCATTTT
size: once; J: TRBJ1-1; D: -; V: TRBV5-1; CDR3: CASNPRQGNTEAFF; DNA: TGCGCCAGTAACCCGAGGCAGGGTAATACTGAAGCTTTCTTT
size: -; J: TRBJ2-5; D: -; V: TRBV7-6; CDR3: CASSLDWGSSTTQYF; DNA: TGTGCCAGCAGCTTAGATTGGGGCAGCTCTACGACCCAGTACTTC
size: -; J: TRBJ1-1; D: TRBD1; V: TRBV5-1; CDR3: CASSLAQGAVTEAFF; DNA: TGCGCCAGCAGCTTGGCCCAGGGGGCTGTGACTGAAGCTTTCTTT
size: -; J: TRBJ2-1; D: -; V: TRBV7-2; CDR3: CASSPDGSTYNEQFF; DNA: TGTGCCAGCAGCCCCGATGGGAGTACCTACAATGAGCAGTTCTTC
size: few; J: TRBJ2-2; D: TRBD1; V: TRBV7-2; CDR3: CASSGRGPGELFF; DNA: TGTGCCAGCAGCGGCAGGGGGCCCGGGGAGCTGTTTTTT
size: -; J: TRBJ1-2; D: TRBD1; V: TRBV20-1; CDR3: CSARNDRGYTF; DNA: TGCAGTGCTAGGAACGACAGGGGATACACCTTC
size: few; J: TRBJ1-5; D: -; V: TRBV6-5; CDR3: CASSSADYNQPQHF; DNA: TGTGCCAGCAGTTCGGCGGACTATAATCAGCCCCAGCATTTT
size: -; J: TRBJ2-7; D: TRBD1; V: TRBV19; CDR3: CASSPGTGGDEQYF; DNA: TGTGCCAGTAGTCCTGGGACAGGGGGCGACGAGCAGTACTTC
size: -; J: TRBJ2-2; D: TRBD1; V: TRBV7-3; CDR3: CASSSTTGANTGELFF; DNA: TGTGCCAGCAGCTCAACGACAGGGGCGAACACCGGGGAGCTGTTTTTT
size: -; J: TRBJ2-2; D: TRBD1; V: TRBV7-6; CDR3: CASSSTGVTGELFF; DNA: TGTGCCAGCAGCAGCACAGGGGTTACCGGGGAGCTGTTTTTT
size: -; J: TRBJ2-7; D: TRBD2; V: TRBV5-6; CDR3: CASSLEAGGLEQYF; DNA: TGTGCCAGCAGCTTGGAAGCGGGGGGGCTCGAGCAGTACTTC
size: -; J: TRBJ1-1; D: -; V: TRBV11-1; CDR3: CASSPLIRGNTEAFF; DNA: TGTGCCAGCAGCCCCCTGATCCGGGGGAACACTGAAGCTTTCTTT
size: once; J: TRBJ1-2; D: -; V: TRBV5-5; CDR3: CASSLTGGGGYTF; DNA: TGTGCCAGCAGCCTGACTGGGGGGGGTGGCTACACCTTC
size: -; J: TRBJ2-1; D: -; V: TRBV19; CDR3: CASTRASTGIHEQFF; DNA: TGTGCCAGTACCCGCGCCTCCACAGGGATCCATGAGCAGTTCTTC
size: -; J: TRBJ1-2; D: TRBD1; V: TRBV11-2; CDR3: CASSLEADRALGYTF; DNA: TGTGCCAGCAGCTTAGAGGCGGACAGGGCCCTCGGCTACACCTTC
size: -; J: TRBJ2-2; D: TRBD2; V: TRBV27; CDR3: CASSPIGLAGAGTGELFF; DNA: TGTGCCAGCAGCCCTATAGGACTAGCGGGCGCCGGGACCGGGGAGCTGTTTTTT
size: -; J: TRBJ1-2; D: TRBD1; V: TRBV6-5; CDR3: CASLGGTGNRYTF; DNA: TGTGCCAGCCTCGGGGGGACAGGAAATCGCTACACCTTC
size: -; J: TRBJ2-2; D: TRBD1; V: TRBV7-6; CDR3: CASSLDYEQGAGELFF; DNA: TGTGCCAGCAGCTTAGATTATGAGCAGGGGGCCGGGGAGCTGTTTTTT
size: -; J: TRBJ2-3; D: TRBD2; V: TRBV6-1; CDR3: CASSERGRADTQYF; DNA: TGTGCCAGCAGTGAACGTGGGAGGGCAGATACGCAGTATTTT
size: -; J: TRBJ1-2; D: -; V: TRBV1; CDR3: CTSSQDPLSGQGICNYGYTF; DNA: TGCACCAGCAGCCAAGATCCCCTATCGGGACAGGGGATTTGTAACTATGGCTACACCTTC
size: once; J: TRBJ1-1; D: -; V: TRBV9; CDR3: CASSVVLVSQNTEAFF; DNA: TGTGCCAGCAGCGTAGTGTTGGTTAGCCAGAACACTGAAGCTTTCTTT
size: -; J: TRBJ1-5; D: TRBD1; V: TRBV29-1; CDR3: CSVNTGEAQHF; DNA: TGCAGCGTGAACACAGGGGAGGCCCAGCATTTT
size: -; J: TRBJ1-2; D: TRBD1; V: TRBV15; CDR3: CATSRDGTGIYGYTF; DNA: TGTGCCACCAGCAGAGATGGGACAGGGATTTATGGCTACACCTTC
size: -; J: TRBJ1-1; D: -; V: TRBV21-1; CDR3: CASSKAQGLNTEAFF; DNA: TGTGCCAGCAGCAAAGCGCAGGGGTTGAACACTGAAGCTTTCTTT
size: few; J: TRBJ2-3; D: TRBD2; V: TRBV7-2; CDR3: CASSGRVAGRRHTDTQYF; DNA: TGTGCCAGCAGCGGCAGGGTAGCGGGGAGGCGGCACACAGATACGCAGTATTTT
size: -; J: TRBJ2-7; D: TRBD1; V: TRBV6-5; CDR3: CASRLTGTGGYEQYF; DNA: TGTGCCAGCAGACTTACCGGGACAGGGGGTTACGAGCAGTACTTC
size: -; J: TRBJ1-2; D: TRBD1; V: TRBV6-6; CDR3: CASSYSGTEGYGYTF; DNA: TGTGCCAGCAGTTATAGCGGGACAGAGGGCTATGGCTACACCTTC
size: -; J: TRBJ1-3; D: -; V: TRBV5-6; CDR3: CASRAGVSGNTIYF; DNA: TGTGCCAGCAGAGCAGGCGTCTCTGGAAACACCATATATTTT
size: -; J: TRBJ1-6; D: -; V: TRBV7-3; CDR3: CASSLIGDSSNSPLHF; DNA: TGTGCCAGCAGCTTAATAGGCGACAGCAGTAATTCACCCCTCCACTTT
size: -; J: TRBJ2-7; D: -; V: TRBV11-2; CDR3: CASSLKRAIDGYEQYF; DNA: TGTGCCAGCAGCTTGAAGCGGGCGATAGACGGGTACGAGCAGTACTTC
size: once; J: TRBJ1-1; D: TRBD1; V: TRBV7-6; CDR3: CASSFPGQGARNTEAFF; DNA: TGTGCCAGCAGCTTCCCGGGACAGGGGGCCAGGAACACTGAAGCTTTCTTT
size: -; J: TRBJ1-1; D: -; V: TRBV19; CDR3: CASSIAAGTEAFF; DNA: TGTGCCAGTAGTATAGCGGCAGGGACTGAAGCTTTCTTT
size: few; J: TRBJ1-5; D: -; V: TRBV2; CDR3: CASRAGFSGQPQHF; DNA: TGTGCCAGCAGGGCAGGGTTTTCGGGCCAGCCCCAGCATTTT
size: -; J: TRBJ2-7; D: TRBD1; V: TRBV2; CDR3: CARAQPGTGAYEQYF; DNA: TGTGCCAGGGCACAGCCAGGGACAGGGGCCTACGAGCAGTACTTC